The text below deals with one T cell receptor beta chain. This entry comes from a study of blood T cell repertoires in COVID-19. The CDR3 loop spans 15 amino acids. V was shortened by 0 bases and J by 5 bases, with 16 bases between the two germline ends. Looked up from germline, CDR1 is GTSNPN and CDR2 is SVGIG (reference sequence). Produced via immunoSEQ multiplex PCR; TCRdb's table is partial and in-frame only. The sample lists approximately 98,000 clones; approximately 81% were seen once. The sequencing sample was made of peripheral blood. This rearrangement joins TRBV30 to TRBJ1-1; possibly TRBD1 for D (6 bases). This sequence originates from a man aged 55 to 70 with acute or convalescent COVID-19. CDR3 nucleotide sequence: TGTGCCTGGAGTGTACAGGGAGTTTTTGGGACTGAAGCTTTCTTT. As protein: CAWSVQGVFGTEAFF.